This T cell receptor (beta chain) was documented in a study of T cells in Graves' hyperthyroidism and ophthalmopathy. As for the study in general: Once the initial diagnosis was made, peripheral blood was obtained before any treatment.

The study based diagnoses on clinical symptoms, serum thyroxine and TRAb, thyroid ultrasound and orbital computed tomography. The study, taken as a whole, reports: Most thyroid clonotypes with frequency above 0.001 were detected in blood.

RNA transcripts were the template for amplifying TCR beta CDR3 regions. The HTBI primer set was used in a first-round RT-PCR of the TCR CDR3. TCRdb itself ran the multiplex PCR reads through MiXCR, one entry per CDR3 protein. The sample carries 400,000 to 550,000 distinct CDR3 sequences, approximately 24% recorded once. As regards this clonotype: What it binds is unknown.

This CDR3 has 15 amino acids. V dropped 5 bases and J dropped 4; count of bases not matched to a gene: 8. Sequencing was done on a sample of blood. The origin of this receptor is a woman in her 30s with Graves' ophthalmopathy. V and J are TRBV12-3 or TRBV12-4 and TRBJ2-7; 10 bases fit TRBD2. The CDR3 is CASSPSASGSYEQYF. The CDR3 DNA is TGTGCCAGCAGTCCTTCGGCTAGCGGGAGTTACGAGCAGTACTTC.